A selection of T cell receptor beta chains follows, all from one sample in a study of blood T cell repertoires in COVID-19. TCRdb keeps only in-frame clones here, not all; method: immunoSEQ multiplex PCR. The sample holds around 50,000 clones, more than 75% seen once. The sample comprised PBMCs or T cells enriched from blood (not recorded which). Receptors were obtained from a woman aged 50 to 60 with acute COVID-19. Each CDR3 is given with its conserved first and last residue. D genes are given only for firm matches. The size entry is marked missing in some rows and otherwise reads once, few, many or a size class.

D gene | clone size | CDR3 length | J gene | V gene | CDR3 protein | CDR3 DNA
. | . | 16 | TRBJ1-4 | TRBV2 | CASSSERAATNEKLFF | TGTGCCAGCAGTAGTGAACGTGCAGCAACTAATGAAAAACTGTTTTTT
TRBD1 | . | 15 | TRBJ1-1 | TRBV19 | CASSRGTGAYTEAFF | TGTGCCAGTAGTAGGGGGACAGGGGCTTATACTGAAGCTTTCTTT
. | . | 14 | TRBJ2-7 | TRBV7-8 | CASSLSTGTYEQYF | TGTGCCAGCAGCTTGTCTACAGGGACCTACGAGCAGTACTTC
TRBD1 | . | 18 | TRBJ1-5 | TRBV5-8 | CASSKPGTGRYSNQPQHF | TGTGCCAGCAGTAAGCCCGGGACAGGTCGATATAGCAATCAGCCCCAGCATTTT
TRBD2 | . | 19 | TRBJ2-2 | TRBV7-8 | CASSLWGVTSGFNTGELFF | TGTGCCAGCAGCTTATGGGGGGTGACTAGCGGGTTCAACACCGGGGAGCTGTTTTTT
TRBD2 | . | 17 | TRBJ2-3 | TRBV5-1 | CASSLARLAGGPDTQYF | TGCGCCAGCAGCTTGGCCAGGCTAGCGGGGGGGCCAGATACGCAGTATTTT
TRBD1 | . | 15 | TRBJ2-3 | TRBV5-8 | CASSLAGGRTDTQYF | TGTGCCAGCAGCTTGGCAGGGGGCCGCACAGATACGCAGTATTTT
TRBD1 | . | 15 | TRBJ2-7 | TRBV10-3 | CAISDPGQGLYEQYF | TGTGCCATCAGTGACCCGGGACAGGGTCTCTACGAGCAGTACTTC
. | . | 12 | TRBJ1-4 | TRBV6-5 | CASSLGGRELFF | TGTGCCAGCAGCCTGGGGGGGCGGGAACTGTTTTTT
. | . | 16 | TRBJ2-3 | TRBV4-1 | CASSQEAREGADTQYF | TGCGCCAGCAGCCAAGAGGCCAGGGAAGGCGCAGATACGCAGTATTTT
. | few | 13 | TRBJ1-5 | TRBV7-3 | CASSLGRNQPQHF | TGTGCCAGCAGCCTCGGTCGCAATCAGCCCCAGCATTTT
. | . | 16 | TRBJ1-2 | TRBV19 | CASSLYAGGRNYGYTF | TGTGCCAGTAGTTTATACGCCGGGGGGAGAAACTATGGCTACACCTTC
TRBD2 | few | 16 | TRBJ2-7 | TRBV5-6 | CASSLGGTSPSYEQYF | TGTGCCAGCAGCTTGGGGGGGACTAGCCCGTCCTACGAGCAGTACTTC
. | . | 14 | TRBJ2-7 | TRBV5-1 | CASSLDGGPYEQYF | TGCGCCAGCAGCTTGGATGGGGGCCCCTACGAGCAGTACTTC
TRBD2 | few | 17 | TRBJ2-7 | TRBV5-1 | CASSIWTSGGLIYEQYF | TGCGCCAGCAGCATCTGGACTAGCGGGGGACTGATCTACGAGCAGTACTTC
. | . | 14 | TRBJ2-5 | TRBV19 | CASSTNREKEAQYF | TGTGCCAGTAGTACAAACCGGGAGAAAGAGGCCCAGTACTTC